These T cell receptor beta chains were read from a single sample in a study of molecular identifiers for immune sequencing clone quantification. In TCRdb, the PCR reads were re-called with MiXCR into one record per CDR3 protein. The sample contains 60,000 to 65,000 distinct CDR3 sequences, about a fifth of which appear only once. The specimen was naive CD8+ T cells from blood, with Jurkat cell RNA spiked in. Receptors originate from a human donor in good health. Some libraries in this study had Jurkat cell RNA spiked in. CDR3s leave out the opening cysteine and the closing phenylalanine or tryptophan.

J gene: TRBJ2-7; V gene: TRBV20-1; CDR3 protein: SVTSGSSYEQY
J gene: TRBJ2-5; V gene: TRBV6-5; CDR3 protein: ASSTRVEETQY
J gene: TRBJ1-2; V gene: TRBV27; CDR3 protein: ASSLGSSYGYT
J gene: TRBJ1-6; V gene: TRBV11-2; CDR3 protein: ASSLEGRVNSPLH
J gene: TRBJ1-1; V gene: TRBV9; CDR3 protein: ACSGAGTEAF
J gene: TRBJ1-6; V gene: TRBV15; CDR3 protein: ATSRDRSSPLH
J gene: TRBJ2-2; V gene: TRBV4-3; CDR3 protein: ASSQAQATGELF
J gene: TRBJ2-3; V gene: TRBV29-1; CDR3 protein: SGSGPASTDTQY
J gene: TRBJ2-2; V gene: TRBV12-3/TRBV12-4; CDR3 protein: ASSPAGGTGELF
J gene: TRBJ2-5; V gene: TRBV6-2/TRBV6-3; CDR3 protein: ASSYSGGPQETQY
J gene: TRBJ2-5; V gene: TRBV9; CDR3 protein: ASSPPRNQETQY
J gene: TRBJ2-7; V gene: TRBV7-9; CDR3 protein: ASSGGEPQTYEQY
J gene: TRBJ2-2; V gene: TRBV7-9; CDR3 protein: ASSPASLLPGELF
J gene: TRBJ2-1; V gene: TRBV3-1; CDR3 protein: ASSPYDAGGFPSYNEQF
J gene: TRBJ2-1; V gene: TRBV27; CDR3 protein: ASRPLAGINEQF
J gene: TRBJ2-5; V gene: TRBV29-1; CDR3 protein: SVEGGNQETQY
J gene: TRBJ2-1; V gene: TRBV29-1; CDR3 protein: SGTGYNEQF
J gene: TRBJ2-3; V gene: TRBV29-1; CDR3 protein: SVEDWSASGRSDTQY
J gene: TRBJ1-5; V gene: TRBV24-1; CDR3 protein: ATSDLAGNQPQH
J gene: TRBJ2-3; V gene: TRBV28; CDR3 protein: ASSPAGGEDTQY
J gene: TRBJ1-2; V gene: TRBV29-1; CDR3 protein: SVDQGHSYGYT
J gene: TRBJ2-7; V gene: TRBV7-2; CDR3 protein: ASSLVYEQY
J gene: TRBJ2-7; V gene: TRBV5-6; CDR3 protein: ASREANFGSSFEQY
J gene: TRBJ2-7; V gene: TRBV27; CDR3 protein: ASNRKGTAREQY
J gene: TRBJ2-3; V gene: TRBV5-1; CDR3 protein: ASSTRSPGTDTQY
J gene: TRBJ2-5; V gene: TRBV15; CDR3 protein: ATSRGEQGLEETQY
J gene: TRBJ2-3; V gene: TRBV7-9; CDR3 protein: ASSPPSGTSSTDTQY
J gene: TRBJ2-7; V gene: TRBV2; CDR3 protein: ASRKWGGREKQY
J gene: TRBJ1-3; V gene: TRBV28; CDR3 protein: ASNKQGPGNTIY
J gene: TRBJ2-3; V gene: TRBV5-1; CDR3 protein: ASSLGLAGGPQDTQY
J gene: TRBJ1-5; V gene: TRBV2; CDR3 protein: ASSLSGTEFIQPQH
J gene: TRBJ2-7; V gene: TRBV12-5; CDR3 protein: ASGLVPRDLIKPYEQY
J gene: TRBJ1-1; V gene: TRBV12-3/TRBV12-4; CDR3 protein: ASRGGEAF
J gene: TRBJ1-3; V gene: TRBV7-9; CDR3 protein: ASSILPGTTGNTIY
J gene: TRBJ2-2; V gene: TRBV16; CDR3 protein: ASSPGLAGQSGELS
J gene: TRBJ2-2; V gene: TRBV6-2/TRBV6-3; CDR3 protein: ASSPGLAGASGELF
J gene: TRBJ2-1; V gene: TRBV7-2; CDR3 protein: ASNPTGPHNEQF
J gene: TRBJ2-7; V gene: TRBV11-3; CDR3 protein: ASKGGWGQEYYEQY